The 11 T cell receptor beta chains given below trace back to one sample, sequenced in a study of T cell repertoires in cytomegalovirus infection. In TCRdb, the reads were re-called with MiXCR into one record per CDR3 protein. The sample shows some 390,000 distinct CDR3 sequences, over 15% of them seen only once. Sequenced sample: PBMCs. The receptors come from a human donor in good health (CMV status not recorded). Some clones in this sample may be carry-over from other donors' samples.

This chain connects TRBV10-3 to TRBJ2-2, with D maybe TRBD1 (7 bases). Germline CDR1 and CDR2: ENHRY and SYGVKD. The CDR3 spans 12 residues. Trimming removed 10 bases from V and 15 bases from J, with 21 bases in between. CDR3 protein: CATAAEGAMMFF. The CDR3 DNA reads as TGTGCCACCGCAGCGGAGGGGGCAATGATGTTTTTT.

This clonotype showed up just a few times. The chain combines TRBV4-1 with TRBJ2-1, with unresolved D. V lost 0 bases, J lost 5 bases, and 5 bases lay in between. The CDR3 has 13 residues. Germline V lookup: CDR1 MGHRA, CDR2 YSYEKL. CDR3 protein: CASSQDRNNEQFF. DNA of the CDR3: TGCGCCAGCAGCCAAGATCGCAACAATGAGCAGTTCTTC.

This clonotype was picked up many times. The V and J genes are TRBV7-2 and TRBJ2-3; perhaps TRBD1 as D (5 bases). V was pared by 5 bases and J by 2 bases, with 17 bases between. This CDR3 comprises 16 residues. The germline V gene has CDR1 SGHTA and CDR2 FQGNSA. The CDR3 nucleotides are TGTGCCAGCAGCCCCCAGGGCGGAATAACCACAGATACGCAGTATTTT. Residues: CASSPQGGITTDTQYF.

The gene calls are TRBV28 and TRBJ2-3; no reliable D call. This CDR3 has 11 amino acids. Germline CDR1 reads MDHEN; CDR2 reads SYDVKM. Trimming pared 6 bases from V and 6 bases from J, leaving 7 bases between. This CDR3 is CASRESDTQYF. Here the CDR3 DNA reads TGTGCCAGCAGGGAGTCGGATACGCAGTATTTT.

This chain links TRBV11-2 with TRBJ2-6; 7 bases are a match to TRBD1. V shed 8 bases and J 13 bases; nucleotides not matched to a gene: 14. This CDR3 spans 14 amino acids. The germline gives CDR1 SGHAT, CDR2 FQNNGV. The CDR3 spells CASVIQGDRQVLTF. The CDR3 coding sequence is TGTGCCAGCGTCATTCAGGGGGATAGGCAAGTCCTGACTTTC.

Comments on this clonotype: Since the CDR3 does not end with the conserved phenylalanine or tryptophan, this likely comes from a read error. The chain uses TRBV7-8 and TRBJ2-7; 14 bases align to TRBD2. V was clipped by 4 bases and J by 5 bases; unmatched bases: 4. Germline V gives CDR1 SGHVS, CDR2 FQNEAQ. This CDR3 contains 15 residues. In DNA form, the CDR3 reads TGTGCCAGCAGCTCGGGACTAGCGGGAGTCAACGAGCAGTACTCC. Its translation: CASSSGLAGVNEQYS.

This clonotype was seen a few times. The chain combines TRBV19 with TRBJ2-7; 8 positions match TRBD2. The CDR3 runs to 13 residues. The V gene end was trimmed by 9 bases and the J gene end by 4 bases; junction bases not matched to a gene: 8. CDR1 LNHDA and CDR2 SQIVND come from the germline V gene (reference sequence). CDR3 residues: CARTGLDNYEQYF. CDR3 nucleotides: TGTGCCAGGACGGGACTAGATAATTACGAGCAGTACTTC.

The chain employs TRBV7-9 and TRBJ2-3; maybe TRBD1 (5 bases). Germline V gene sequence: CDR1 SEHNR, CDR2 FQNEAQ (reference sequence). Trimming pared 4 bases from V and 4 bases from J, leaving 9 bases between. CDR3 size: 13 residues. As DNA, the CDR3 is TGTGCCAGCAGCTCGATAGGGGCAGATACGCAGTATTTT. Amino acid sequence: CASSSIGADTQYF.

In its sample, this clonotype was seen a few times. The V call is TRBV20-1, the J call TRBJ2-5; 8 nucleotides align to TRBD2. The germline gives CDR1 DFQATT, CDR2 SNEGSKA (reference sequence). This CDR3 spans 15 amino acids. V shed 0 bases, J shed 5 bases, and the junction held 8 bases outside the gene matches. In DNA, the CDR3 is TGCAGTGCTAGAGATGGGCGGGGGGCCCAGGAGACCCAGTACTTC. It specifies CSARDGRGAQETQYF.

The V call is TRBV10-3, the J call TRBJ1-2, with TRBD1 matching over 12 bases. The V segment lost 6 bases and the J segment 7 bases; nucleotides outside the gene matches: 12. The CDR3 totals 16 residues. Germline CDR1 and CDR2: ENHRY and SYGVKD. The CDR3 protein is CAISVKTGQGAGGYTF. CDR3 coding DNA: TGTGCCATCAGCGTAAAAACGGGACAGGGGGCTGGTGGCTACACCTTC.

This clonotype was observed a handful of times. The chain joins TRBV20-1 to TRBJ2-5, with 7 positions matching TRBD1. Germline-derived CDR1 and CDR2 are DFQATT and SNEGSKA (reference sequence). The CDR3 has 13 residues. V was pared by 4 bases and J by 5 bases, with 7 bases of the junction left unmatched. In DNA, the CDR3 is TGCAGTGCTACAGGGGGATGGCCGGAGACCCAGTACTTC. Its translation is CSATGGWPETQYF.